This T cell receptor (beta chain) appears in the sequencing data of a study of shared clonotypes between healthy human individuals. Study-level findings and limits: The small donor group covered limited genetic and exposure diversity.

On this clone itself: Its antigen is still unknown.

Each unsorted PBMC replicate got 300 ng genomic DNA, around 30,000 genomes. Scientists sequenced DNA from unsorted PBMC on ten immunoSEQ deep assay plates. Profiled with immunoSEQ multiplex PCR; TCRdb holds only in-frame clones, not every one. The sample has 450,000 to 500,000 clones, about 78% seen once. Trimming shortened V by 5 bases and J by 3 bases, and 20 bases separated the two germline ends. The CDR3 extends over 16 amino acids. Germline V gene sequence: CDR1 MNHEY, CDR2 SMNVEV (reference sequence). The material sequenced was PBMCs. The chain combines TRBV27 with TRBJ2-7; weak D call: TRBD1 (7 bases). This TCR was sampled from a middle-aged woman in good health. Some clones in this sample may be carry-over from other donors' samples. The CDR3: CASSPRTGGDIYEQYF. As DNA, the CDR3 is TGTGCCAGCAGTCCCAGGACAGGAGGGGACATCTACGAGCAGTACTTC.